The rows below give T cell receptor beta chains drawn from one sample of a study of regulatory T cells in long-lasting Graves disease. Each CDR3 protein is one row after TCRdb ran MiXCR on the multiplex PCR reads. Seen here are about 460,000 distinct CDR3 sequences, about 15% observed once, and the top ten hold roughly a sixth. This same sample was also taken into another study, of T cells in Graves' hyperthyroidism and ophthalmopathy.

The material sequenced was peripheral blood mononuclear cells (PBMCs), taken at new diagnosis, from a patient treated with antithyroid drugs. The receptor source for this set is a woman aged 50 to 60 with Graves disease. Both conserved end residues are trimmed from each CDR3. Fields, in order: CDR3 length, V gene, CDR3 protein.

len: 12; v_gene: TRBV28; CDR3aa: ASSFQLNTGELF
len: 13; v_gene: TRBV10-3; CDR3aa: AISESRAGTGELF
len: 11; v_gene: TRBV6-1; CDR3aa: ASSTGGIQPQH
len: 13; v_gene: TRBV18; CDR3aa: ASSPGAGSGNTIY
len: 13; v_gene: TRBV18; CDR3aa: ASSPSGGLNYGYT
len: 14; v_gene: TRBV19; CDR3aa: ASSSYTNANTGELF
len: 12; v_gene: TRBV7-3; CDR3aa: ASSVAVGAYEQY
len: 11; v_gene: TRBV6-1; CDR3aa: ASLIPGTDTQY
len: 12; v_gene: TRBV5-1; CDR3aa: ASSFQGSNEKLF
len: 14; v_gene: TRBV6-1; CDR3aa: ASSTGARTGSYEQY
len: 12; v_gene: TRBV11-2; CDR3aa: ASRRIEETGELF